This section outlines one T cell receptor (beta chain) sequence together with its context. Its antigen is not identified. The sample originates from a study of T cell responses to AZD1222 COVID-19 vaccine. Study outcomes and limitations: Seropositivity was recorded at baseline in only a handful of AZD1222 recipients. Repertoires in all cases were sampled only once the peak T cell response had passed. Among spike-specific TCRs, nearly half reportedly target unmutated variant regions.

This CDR3 is 13 amino acids long. Germline V gene data show CDR1 as LNHDA and CDR2 as SQIVND (reference sequence). With V trimmed by 6 bases and J by 5 bases, 4 bases remained unmatched. The protocol was immunoSEQ multiplex PCR, while the TCRdb copy is restricted to in-frame clones and leaves out a portion. Of around 170,000 clones in the sample, approximately 91% were seen once. This TCR was recovered from an adult in good health. The rearrangement joins TRBV19 to TRBJ2-3; 8 bases are shared with TRBD1. The sequences come from peripheral blood, collected on day 0 of AZD1222 vaccination. CDR3 protein: CASSTTGGDTQYF. The CDR3 coding sequence is TGTGCCAGTAGCACCACAGGGGGAGATACGCAGTATTTT.